The clone carrying this T cell receptor (beta chain) was detected ten times or more. No antigen is known for it. These data belong to a study of T cell repertoires in cytomegalovirus infection. TCRdb passed the reads through MiXCR, listing each CDR3 protein once. The sample gives approximately 730,000 distinct CDR3 sequences, about 27% of which show up once; under 15% is in the top ten. This CDR3 is 15 amino acids long. V was pared by 4 bases and J by 3 bases, with 8 bases of the junction left unmatched. Germline V gene sequence: CDR1 SGHVS, CDR2 FNYEAQ. The material was cultured CD8+ T cells from PBMCs, obtained from culture after CMV antigen stimulation. The origin of this receptor is a human donor in good health (CMV status not recorded). Some clones in this sample may be carry-over from other donors' samples. V and J are TRBV7-6 and TRBJ2-7; 8 bases line up with TRBD1. The CDR3 coding sequence is TGTGCCAGCAGCTACCGACAGGGGTTTCTCTACGAGCAGTACTTC. Its protein product is CASSYRQGFLYEQYF.